These 32 T cell receptor beta chains were all obtained from the same sample, sequenced in a study of control samples from healthy donors and cancer patients. Libraries were prepared by immunoSEQ multiplex PCR; TCRdb keeps only in-frame clonotypes and omits some of them. Of some 120,000 clones in the sample, about 95% were seen once. Sequenced: blood. The receptors derive from a man aged 30-40 years in good health.

This chain uses TRBV28 with TRBJ1-6, with D possibly matching TRBD1 (5 bases). V shed 8 bases and J shed 0 bases, with 8 bases lying between them. Per germline, CDR1 MDHEN and CDR2 SYDVKM. This CDR3 region has 14 residues. The CDR3 reads CASGDSSYNSPLHF. CDR3 nucleotides: TGTGCCAGCGGCGACAGCTCCTATAATTCACCCCTCCACTTT.

This sequence joins TRBV7-9 and TRBJ1-4; possible D gene TRBD1, 5 bases. V was trimmed by 4 bases and J by 4 bases, leaving 13 bases between them. There are 15 residues in the CDR3. Germline-derived CDR1 and CDR2 are SEHNR and FQNEAQ (reference sequence). The CDR3 DNA is TGTGCCAGCAGCTCCGGGACGGCCATTAATGAAAAACTGTTTTTT. Translation: CASSSGTAINEKLFF.

The chain has TRBV6-5 and TRBJ2-3, with 12 bases identical to TRBD2. Germline CDR1 MNHEY, CDR2 SVGAGI. This CDR3 region has 16 residues. J gave up 6 bases and V 2 bases, and 6 bases lay outside the gene matches. The CDR3 bases are TGTGCCAGCAGTTACGGGCTAGCGGGGGGGCCGGATACGCAGTATTTT. Translated, it gives CASSYGLAGGPDTQYF.

V gene TRBV5-1 combines with J gene TRBJ1-2; 8 positions match TRBD1. CDR1 SGHRS and CDR2 YFSETQ come from the germline V gene. V lost 2 bases to trimming and J lost 4 bases; unmatched junction nucleotides: 13. The CDR3 totals 17 residues. In nucleotides, the CDR3 is TGCGCCAGCAGCTTCCAGAGTCAGGGGGCGAGGGGCTATGGCTACACCTTC. It yields the protein CASSFQSQGARGYGYTF.

The V call is TRBV6-1, the J call TRBJ2-1; the D gene could be TRBD1 or TRBD2 (5 bases each). Germline V gene lookup returns CDR1 MNHNS and CDR2 SASEGT. The CDR3 runs to 15 residues. V was clipped by 2 bases and J by 5 bases, with 13 bases between them. The CDR3 region has the DNA TGTGCCAGCAGTGAACGGGCAGGGACCCACAATGAGCAGTTCTTC. It yields the protein CASSERAGTHNEQFF.

This chain links TRBV30 with TRBJ1-2; TRBD1 is a possible D gene (5 bases). The V and J ends lost 0 bases and 5 bases respectively, with 10 bases between them. The CDR3 has 13 amino acids. Germline V gene sequence: CDR1 GTSNPN, CDR2 SVGIG (reference sequence). The chain's CDR3 is CAWSVSGLYGYTF. DNA of the CDR3: TGTGCCTGGAGTGTGTCAGGGCTGTATGGCTACACCTTC.

The chain combines TRBV10-3 with TRBJ1-1; 10 bases fit TRBD1. The V gene end was trimmed by 11 bases and the J gene end by 8 bases; junction bases not matched to a gene: 11. The CDR3 extends over 13 amino acids. Per germline, CDR1 ENHRY and CDR2 SYGVKD. The CDR3 protein is CAARQGAPSEAFF. The CDR3 bases are TGTGCCGCCAGACAGGGGGCCCCCTCGGAAGCTTTCTTT.

The V and J genes are TRBV4-1 and TRBJ2-1; D might be TRBD2 (6 bases). V lost 3 bases to trimming and J lost 8 bases, with 20 bases between them. CDR1 is MGHRA, CDR2 YSYEKL, per germline. The CDR3 consists of 16 residues. This CDR3 is CASSQTPLGGGHEQFF. CDR3 nucleotides: TGCGCCAGCAGCCAGACCCCCCTGGGGGGTGGCCATGAGCAGTTCTTC.

CDR3 DNA: TGTGCCAGCAGTTCTGGACAGGGCTACTCCTACGAGCAGTACTTC. This codes for CASSSGQGYSYEQYF. The chain uses TRBV6-5 and TRBJ2-7; 8 bases align to TRBD1. The CDR3 sequence is 15 residues long. Germline V CDR1 and CDR2: MNHEY, SVGAGI. After removal of 4 bases from V and 0 bases from J, the junction contained 5 bases not matched to a gene.

The V and J genes are TRBV18 and TRBJ1-1; TRBD1 might be the D (6 bases). V gave up 3 bases and J gave up 1 base, with 12 bases separating them. The germline V gene has CDR1 KGHSH and CDR2 LQKENI. CDR3 length equals 15 residues. In nucleotides, the CDR3 is TGTGCCAGCTCACCGGACAGTAAGAGGAACACTGAAGCTTTCTTT. Protein sequence: CASSPDSKRNTEAFF.

The chain uses TRBV12-3 or TRBV12-4 and TRBJ1-6; D is ambiguous. The germline V and J ends were trimmed by 5 bases and 7 bases, with 9 bases remaining between them. The CDR3 has 13 residues. The CDR3 region is CASSTTPNSPLHF. CDR3 nucleotide sequence: TGTGCCAGCAGTACGACACCAAATTCACCCCTCCACTTT.

This chain connects TRBV7-9 to TRBJ2-5; D is unclear. This CDR3 has 14 residues. CDR1 and CDR2 from the germline V gene are SEHNR and FQNEAQ (reference sequence). V was trimmed by 1 base and J by 2 bases, leaving 8 bases between them. The CDR3 protein is CASSLDNQQETQYF. Here the CDR3 DNA reads TGTGCCAGCAGCTTAGATAATCAGCAAGAGACCCAGTACTTC.

The chain employs TRBV12-3 or TRBV12-4 and TRBJ1-1, with D unresolved. This CDR3 comprises 12 residues. V was clipped by 8 bases and J by 5 bases, with 12 bases between them. This CDR3 is CASRVLRTEAFF. CDR3 in DNA: TGTGCCAGCCGGGTCCTGCGGACTGAAGCTTTCTTT.

This clone was seen just once. The gene calls are TRBV4-1 and TRBJ2-4; D unclear. Trimming left V 0 bases short and J 0 bases short, with 12 bases between. This CDR3 is 17 amino acids long. Per germline, CDR1 MGHRA and CDR2 YSYEKL. CDR3 sequence reads: CASSQDDGRLAKNIQYF. As DNA, the CDR3 is TGCGCCAGCAGCCAAGATGACGGACGTCTAGCCAAAAACATTCAGTACTTC.

CDR3 nucleotides: TGTGCCAGCATGGGGGGGACCTACAATGAGCAGTTCTTC. This gives the protein CASMGGTYNEQFF. V gene TRBV27 combines with J gene TRBJ2-1; 7 bases match TRBD2. The CDR3 is 13 amino acids. Germline V CDR1 and CDR2: MNHEY, SMNVEV (reference sequence). V dropped 7 bases and J dropped 2; count of bases not matched to a gene: 2.

CDR3 nucleotides: TGTGCCAGCAGCTTGTTGCTAGCGGGGGGGCCGCAGGAGACCCAGTACTTC. Amino acids: CASSLLLAGGPQETQYF. The chain uses TRBV5-6 and TRBJ2-5; 12 bases are a match to TRBD2. This CDR3 spans 17 amino acids. Germline CDR1 is SGHDT and CDR2 is YYEEEE. V shed 1 base and J 5 bases; nucleotides not matched to a gene: 9.

Worth noting for this clone: Sequence at one end of the junction differs from germline and may be a read error. The genes are TRBV28 and TRBJ1-5, with 9 bases identical to TRBD1. The CDR3 has 14 amino acids. From germline, CDR1 is MDHEN and CDR2 SYDVKM. DNA of the CDR3: TGTGCCAGCACCGCGGACAGGGGCCATCAGTCCCAGCATTTT. This sequence encodes CASTADRGHQSQHF.

The chain couples TRBV6-5 to TRBJ2-2; 7 bases match TRBD1. Germline CDR1 reads MNHEY; CDR2 reads SVGAGI. CDR3 size: 14 residues. Trimming removed 8 bases from V and 6 bases from J; junction bases left unmatched: 9. The CDR3 sequence is CASHDRDWPGELFF. As DNA, the CDR3 is TGTGCCAGCCACGACAGGGATTGGCCCGGGGAGCTGTTTTTT.

V gene TRBV5-5 combines with J gene TRBJ1-1; weak D call: TRBD1 (5 bases). Trimming pared 1 base from V and 7 bases from J, leaving 8 bases between. The CDR3 extends over 12 amino acids. Looked up from germline, CDR1 is SGHKS and CDR2 is YYEKEE (reference sequence). CDR3 nucleotide sequence: TGTGCCAGCAGCTTGATGGGGGATGAAGCTTTCTTT. Translation: CASSLMGDEAFF.

V usage is TRBV5-1 and J usage is TRBJ2-5; D uncertain. CDR1 and CDR2 (germline): SGHRS, YFSETQ. V dropped 1 base and J dropped 1 base, with 8 bases sitting between them. This CDR3 spans 14 amino acids. The CDR3 region is CASSLQRIQETQYF. CDR3 sequence (DNA): TGCGCCAGCAGCTTGCAACGGATCCAAGAGACCCAGTACTTC.

As DNA, the CDR3 is TGTGCCAGCAGTTGGGACAGCTATGGCTACACCTTC. This gives the protein CASSWDSYGYTF. The V call is TRBV28, the J call TRBJ1-2; 7 positions match TRBD1. Looked up from germline, CDR1 is MDHEN and CDR2 is SYDVKM. The V segment lost 4 bases and the J segment 4 bases; nucleotides outside the gene matches: 0. The CDR3 sequence is 12 residues long.

J is TRBJ2-1 and V is TRBV15; unclear D gene. The CDR3 loop spans 11 amino acids. In germline, CDR1 is LNHNV, CDR2 YYDKDF (reference sequence). V gave up 4 bases and J gave up 5 bases, with 3 bases separating them. The CDR3: CATSMDNEQFF. The CDR3, as DNA: TGTGCCACCAGCATGGACAATGAGCAGTTCTTC. Complete variable domain (other parts from reference TRBV15 and TRBJ2-1): DAMVIQNPRYQVTQFGKPVTLSCSQTLNHNVMYWYQQKSSQAPKLLFHYYDKDFNNEADTPDNFQSRRPNTSFCFLDIRSPGLGDTAMYLCATSMDNEQFFGPGTRLTVL.

The chain uses TRBV15 and TRBJ2-3, with TRBD1 matching 7 bases. The V and J ends lost 0 bases and 6 bases, in that order; junction bases with no gene match: 6. Germline CDR1 and CDR2: LNHNV and YYDKDF (reference sequence). The CDR3 runs 15 residues. The CDR3 DNA sequence: TGTGCCACCAGCAGAGAAACAGGGGCTACCGATACGCAGTATTTT. This sequence encodes CATSRETGATDTQYF.

The chain combines TRBV27 with TRBJ1-5, with 7 nucleotides matching TRBD1. CDR1 and CDR2 (germline): MNHEY, SMNVEV (reference sequence). V shed 2 bases and J 5 bases; nucleotides not matched to a gene: 3. The CDR3 runs 14 residues. For the CDR3, the DNA is TGTGCCAGCAGTTTAGTAGGGGGCTATCAGCCCCAGCATTTT. Translation gives CASSLVGGYQPQHF.

Comment on this clone: Germline is not matched at one junction end, which may reflect a read error. CDR3 region: CASSIEVGAEAFF. As DNA, the CDR3 is TGTGCCAGCAGCATAGAGGTGGGGGCTGAAGCTTTCTTT. The chain carries TRBV11-2 and TRBJ1-1; D is perhaps TRBD1 (5 bases). The CDR3 contains 13 residues. Germline V lookup: CDR1 SGHAT, CDR2 FQNNGV.

The V and J genes are TRBV15 and TRBJ1-1; TRBD1 aligns across 8 bases. The CDR3 has 16 residues. V lost 3 bases, J lost 0 bases, and 6 bases stayed unmatched. Per the germline V gene, CDR1 is LNHNV and CDR2 is YYDKDF (reference sequence). CDR3: CATSRGTGRMNTEAFF. In DNA form, the CDR3 reads TGTGCCACCAGCAGGGGGACAGGACGAATGAACACTGAAGCTTTCTTT.

This clone was observed once. J is TRBJ2-2 and V is TRBV4-1; a possible D gene is TRBD2 (5 bases). The V end was cut by 4 bases, the J end by 0 bases, with 12 bases between. Germline V CDR1 and CDR2: MGHRA, YSYEKL. This CDR3 region has 16 residues. The CDR3 here is CASSPGFFSNTGELFF. The DNA for the CDR3 is TGCGCCAGCAGCCCGGGATTCTTCTCGAACACCGGGGAGCTGTTTTTT.

V usage is TRBV5-1 and J usage is TRBJ2-1, with 9 bases that match TRBD2. Germline V lookup: CDR1 SGHRS, CDR2 YFSETQ. The trim removed 3 bases at V and 7 bases at J, leaving 11 bases unmatched. The CDR3 is 16 amino acids. The DNA of the CDR3 is TGCGCCAGCAGCTCCCTCGCGGGGGGGCTGTATAATGAGCAGTTCTTC. It yields the protein CASSSLAGGLYNEQFF.

The chain couples TRBV30 to TRBJ2-3; TRBD2 agrees at 10 bases. With V trimmed by 2 bases and J by 12 bases, 5 bases remained unmatched. This CDR3 is built from 12 residues. Germline values: CDR1 GTSNPN, CDR2 SVGIG (reference sequence). Written as DNA, the CDR3 is TGTGCCTGGAGTCAGAGCGGGGGGGAACAGTATTTT. Protein sequence: CAWSQSGGEQYF.

The V gene is TRBV5-1, the J gene TRBJ1-2, with D tentatively TRBD1 (5 bases). Deletions cut 0 bases from V and 6 bases from J, with 18 bases between. The CDR3 extends over 16 amino acids. In germline, CDR1 is SGHRS, CDR2 YFSETQ. CDR3 sequence (DNA): TGCGCCAGCAGCTTGGTTTCCGGGGGGGACCGTCATGGCTACACCTTC. Its protein is CASSLVSGGDRHGYTF.

V usage is TRBV5-1 and J usage is TRBJ2-5; TRBD1 might be the D (6 bases). The CDR3 is 14 amino acids. V lost 4 bases and J 1 base, leaving 11 bases between the germline ends. CDR1 is SGHRS and CDR2 is YFSETQ in the germline V gene. CDR3 sequence (DNA): TGCGCCAGCAGCCTTGACAGGAGCCAAGAGACCCAGTACTTC. It is translated as CASSLDRSQETQYF.

V and J are TRBV7-8 and TRBJ2-7; tentative D call: TRBD2 (5 bases). Germline V gene sequence: CDR1 SGHVS, CDR2 FQNEAQ. CDR3 length: 16 residues. V lost 0 bases and J 4 bases, leaving 16 bases between the germline ends. CDR3 nucleotide sequence: TGTGCCAGCAGCTTAGCGCGGGCAGCTTTTCTTTACGAGCAGTACTTC. It specifies CASSLARAAFLYEQYF.